This is a list of T cell receptor beta chains from one sample in a study of blood T cell repertoires in COVID-19. The method was immunoSEQ multiplex PCR; TCRdb's version includes in-frame clones alone and lacks a portion of them. The table has tens of thousands of clones, about 82% seen once. The sequenced sample was peripheral blood. All receptors come from a man aged 45-65 years with active COVID-19. CDR3s include the opening cysteine and the closing phenylalanine or tryptophan. A D gene is named only where the DNA matches it firmly. Size values are once, few and many counts, or a class for expanded clones, and some rows have none.

j_call clone_size v_call d_call cdr3_aa cdr3_nt
TRBJ1-1 - TRBV2 - CASRSLLGGSRGGTEAFF TGTGCCAGCCGCTCCCTGCTTGGAGGATCCCGGGGGGGAACTGAAGCTTTCTTT
TRBJ2-1 - TRBV6-6 - CAEAQGSGYEQFF TGTGCCGAGGCTCAGGGGTCTGGGTATGAGCAGTTCTTC
TRBJ2-3 - TRBV7-9 - CASSLVEGARGTDTQYF TGTGCCAGCAGCTTAGTGGAGGGCGCACGGGGCACAGATACGCAGTATTTT
TRBJ2-1 - TRBV19 TRBD2 CASTQRLAFTDNEQFF TGTGCCAGTACGCAGAGACTAGCTTTTACTGACAATGAGCAGTTCTTC
TRBJ2-5 - TRBV19 TRBD1 CASSLQGMGGETQYF TGTGCCAGTAGTCTACAGGGGATGGGTGGAGAGACCCAGTACTTC
TRBJ2-1 - TRBV7-3 TRBD2 CASSPGLYSYNEQFF TGTGCCAGCAGCCCGGGACTATACTCCTACAATGAGCAGTTCTTC
TRBJ2-7 - TRBV19 TRBD1 CASIGQGAYEQYF TGTGCCAGTATCGGACAGGGTGCCTACGAGCAGTACTTC
TRBJ2-1 - TRBV5-4 TRBD1 CASSPLGLGQGYNEQFF TGTGCCAGCAGCCCGTTAGGTTTAGGACAGGGATACAATGAGCAGTTCTTC
TRBJ1-1 - TRBV3-1/TRBV3-2 - CASSQEGTLRGGTEAFF TGTGCCAGCAGCCAAGAGGGAACCCTAAGGGGCGGCACTGAAGCTTTCTTT
TRBJ1-5 once TRBV6-5 - CASSRGYSNQPQHF TGTGCCAGCAGTCGGGGGTATAGCAATCAGCCCCAGCATTTT
TRBJ1-1 - TRBV20-1 - CSASGERMNTEAFF TGCAGTGCTAGTGGGGAGAGAATGAACACTGAAGCTTTCTTT
TRBJ1-5 few TRBV7-9 TRBD1 CASSWSKGAFSQPQHF TGTGCCAGCAGCTGGTCGAAGGGGGCGTTTTCTCAGCCCCAGCATTTT
TRBJ1-1 - TRBV3-1/TRBV3-2 TRBD1 CASSRDRGRVNTEAFF TGTGCCAGCAGCCGCGACAGGGGGCGCGTGAACACTGAAGCTTTCTTT
TRBJ1-5 once TRBV19 TRBD1 CASGGQVNQPQHF TGTGCCAGTGGGGGACAGGTCAATCAGCCCCAGCATTTT
TRBJ2-1 few TRBV9 - CASSVGLAGGDIEQFF TGTGCCAGCAGCGTAGGGCTAGCCGGCGGTGACATTGAGCAGTTCTTC
TRBJ1-4 - TRBV6-5 - CATLGGSANEKLFF TGTGCCACCCTCGGGGGGAGTGCTAATGAAAAACTGTTTTTT
TRBJ2-2 once TRBV4-2 TRBD2 CASRGRTSGSSAGELFF TGTGCCAGCAGGGGGAGAACTAGCGGGAGTAGCGCCGGGGAGCTGTTTTTT
TRBJ2-2 - TRBV9 - CASSVGGSRYWGELFF TGTGCCAGCAGCGTAGGTGGCTCCCGATATTGGGGGGAGCTGTTTTTT
TRBJ1-6 - TRBV3-1/TRBV3-2 - CASSQAGFNSPLHF TGTGCCAGCAGCCAAGCAGGTTTCAATTCACCCCTCCACTTT
TRBJ2-7 - TRBV5-1 - CASSLPGGNSEQYF TGCGCCAGCAGCTTACCCGGGGGAAACTCCGAGCAGTACTTC
TRBJ1-2 once TRBV19 - CASSTGSHYGYTF TGTGCCAGTAGTACGGGAAGCCACTATGGCTACACCTTC
TRBJ2-3 once TRBV5-1 - CASSPGGPTDTQYF TGCGCCAGCAGCCCCGGAGGGCCCACAGATACGCAGTATTTT
TRBJ2-1 - TRBV6-5 TRBD2 CASKAGGYNEQFF TGTGCCAGCAAGGCGGGGGGGTACAATGAGCAGTTCTTC
TRBJ1-6 - TRBV5-6 - CASRGRGRDSPLHF TGTGCCAGCCGAGGTCGAGGGAGGGATTCACCCCTCCACTTT
TRBJ2-1 - TRBV2 - CASGLLASYEQFF TGTGCCAGCGGTTTACTAGCTAGCTATGAGCAGTTCTTC
TRBJ2-7 - TRBV5-1 TRBD2 CASSSGLAVYEQYF TGCGCCAGCAGCTCGGGACTAGCGGTCTACGAGCAGTACTTC
TRBJ2-5 - TRBV14 - CASSQAESSPQYF TGTGCCAGCAGCCAAGCGGAGAGCTCGCCCCAGTACTTC
TRBJ2-5 - TRBV4-2 TRBD2 CASSPTFGGGAETQYF TGTGCCAGCAGCCCCACCTTCGGCGGGGGGGCAGAGACCCAGTACTTC
TRBJ1-3 - TRBV4-1 - CASSQTPTRSSGNTIYF TGCGCCAGCAGCCAAACTCCCACGAGAAGCTCTGGAAACACCATATATTTT
TRBJ2-5 - TRBV3-1/TRBV3-2 - CASSQAASEKTQYF TGTGCCAGCAGCCAAGCAGCTAGCGAGAAAACCCAGTACTTC
TRBJ1-6 - TRBV6-5 - CASRDSSYNSPLHF TGTGCCAGCAGAGACAGCTCCTATAATTCACCCCTCCACTTT
TRBJ2-1 - TRBV7-8 TRBD2 CASSLDGLAGIEQFF TGTGCCAGCAGCTTAGACGGACTAGCGGGAATTGAGCAGTTCTTC
TRBJ1-4 - TRBV6-5 TRBD1 CASSRQGGEKLFF TGTGCCAGCAGTCGGCAGGGGGGCGAAAAACTGTTTTTT
TRBJ1-3 once TRBV5-5 - CASSLSTSPGNTIYF TGTGCCAGCAGCTTGAGCACGAGTCCTGGAAACACCATATATTTT
TRBJ1-2 - TRBV6-6 - CASIRAGYGYTF TGTGCCAGCATACGCGCTGGCTATGGCTACACCTTC
TRBJ2-1 - TRBV18 - CASSLGQVNEQFF TGTGCCAGCTCACTGGGGCAGGTAAATGAGCAGTTCTTC
TRBJ2-3 - TRBV5-5 TRBD2 CASSKTSGRVDTQYF TGTGCCAGCAGCAAGACTAGCGGGAGGGTGGATACGCAGTATTTT
TRBJ2-5 - TRBV5-1 TRBD1 CASSLTGQGGEETQYF TGCGCCAGCAGCTTGACGGGACAGGGGGGCGAGGAGACCCAGTACTTC
TRBJ1-1 - TRBV6-6 - CASSPPGRRHTEAFF TGTGCCAGCAGTCCCCCAGGCCGTCGTCACACTGAAGCTTTCTTT
TRBJ2-1 - TRBV15 - CATSRGRRGGMRNEQFF TGTGCCACCAGCAGGGGCCGCAGAGGCGGGATGAGAAATGAGCAGTTCTTC
TRBJ2-7 - TRBV10-1 TRBD1 CASSEGQNYEQYF TGCGCCAGCAGCGAGGGACAGAACTACGAGCAGTACTTC
TRBJ1-6 - TRBV2 - CASRRDLGNSPLHF TGTGCCAGCAGGAGGGATTTAGGGAATTCACCCCTCCACTTT
TRBJ1-1 - TRBV29-1 - CSVEVLRGNTEAFF TGCAGCGTTGAAGTGTTAAGGGGTAACACTGAAGCTTTCTTT
TRBJ1-3 - TRBV7-9 - CASSLLGLSGNTIYF TGTGCCAGCAGCCTACTGGGACTCTCTGGAAACACCATATATTTT
TRBJ1-5 - TRBV7-8 - CASSRGRGQPQHF TGTGCCAGCAGTCGCGGCCGTGGGCAGCCCCAGCATTTT
TRBJ2-5 - TRBV5-4 TRBD1 CASSLAGGTGGETQYF TGTGCCAGCAGCTTGGCAGGCGGGACAGGGGGAGAGACCCAGTACTTC
TRBJ2-1 - TRBV6-5 - CASSYGGSSYNEQFF TGTGCCAGCAGTTACGGTGGGAGCTCCTACAATGAGCAGTTCTTC
TRBJ2-1 - TRBV5-1 TRBD2 CASSLASSGGASNEQFF TGCGCCAGCAGCTTGGCCTCTAGCGGGGGGGCCTCGAATGAGCAGTTCTTC
TRBJ1-5 - TRBV6-5 - CASSYGQSNQPQHF TGTGCCAGCAGTTACGGGCAGAGCAATCAGCCCCAGCATTTT
TRBJ2-5 - TRBV5-5 - CASSPRATETQYF TGTGCCAGCAGCCCTCGAGCGACGGAGACCCAGTACTTC
TRBJ1-1 once TRBV10-3 TRBD1 CAIRGQGTEAFF TGTGCCATCAGGGGACAGGGAACTGAAGCTTTCTTT
TRBJ1-3 - TRBV11-2 - CASSFGSTGNTIYF TGTGCCAGCAGCTTCGGGAGTACTGGAAACACCATATATTTT
TRBJ2-2 - TRBV5-1 TRBD1 CASSLSGTGGTGELFF TGCGCCAGCAGCTTGTCGGGGACAGGGGGAACCGGGGAGCTGTTTTTT